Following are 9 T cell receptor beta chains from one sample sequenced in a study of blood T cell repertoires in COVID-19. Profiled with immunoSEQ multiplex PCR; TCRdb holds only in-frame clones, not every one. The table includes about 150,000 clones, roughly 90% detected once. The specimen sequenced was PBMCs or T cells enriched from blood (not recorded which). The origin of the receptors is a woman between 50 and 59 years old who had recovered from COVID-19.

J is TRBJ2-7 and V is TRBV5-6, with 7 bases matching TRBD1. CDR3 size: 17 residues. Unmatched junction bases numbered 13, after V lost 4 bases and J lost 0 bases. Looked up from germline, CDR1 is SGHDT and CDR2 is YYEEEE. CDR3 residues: CASSTPRGFSPSYEQYF. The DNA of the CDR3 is TGTGCCAGCAGCACTCCCAGGGGGTTCTCTCCCTCCTACGAGCAGTACTTC.

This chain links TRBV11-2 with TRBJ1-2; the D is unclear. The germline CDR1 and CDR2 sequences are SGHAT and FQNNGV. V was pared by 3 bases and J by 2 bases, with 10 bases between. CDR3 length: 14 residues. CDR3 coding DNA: TGTGCCAGCAGCTTCCAAATGGCAAACTATGGCTACACCTTC. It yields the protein CASSFQMANYGYTF.

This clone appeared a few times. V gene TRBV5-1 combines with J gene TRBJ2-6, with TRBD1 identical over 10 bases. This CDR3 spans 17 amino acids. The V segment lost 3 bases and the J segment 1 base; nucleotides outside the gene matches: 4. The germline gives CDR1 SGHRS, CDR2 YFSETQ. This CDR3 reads CASSSDRGESGANVLTF. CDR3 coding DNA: TGCGCCAGCAGCTCGGACAGGGGGGAATCTGGGGCCAACGTCCTGACTTTC.

The chain's CDR3 is CASSQEHRDGEPQHF. The CDR3 DNA is TGTGCCAGCAGCCAAGAGCACAGGGATGGTGAGCCCCAGCATTTT. This sequence joins TRBV3-1 (or the pseudogene TRBV3-2) and TRBJ1-5; possible D gene TRBD1, 6 bases. CDR1 is LGHDT and CDR2 is YNNKEL in the germline V gene (reference sequence). This CDR3 is built from 15 residues. V lost 0 bases to trimming and J lost 8 bases, with 14 bases between them.

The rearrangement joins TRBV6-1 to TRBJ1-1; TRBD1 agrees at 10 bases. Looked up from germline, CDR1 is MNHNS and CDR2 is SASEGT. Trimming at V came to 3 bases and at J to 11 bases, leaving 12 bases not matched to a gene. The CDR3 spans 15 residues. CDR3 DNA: TGTGCCAGCAGTGATTTAGGACAGGGGGTTGTGATGGCTTTCTTT. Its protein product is CASSDLGQGVVMAFF.

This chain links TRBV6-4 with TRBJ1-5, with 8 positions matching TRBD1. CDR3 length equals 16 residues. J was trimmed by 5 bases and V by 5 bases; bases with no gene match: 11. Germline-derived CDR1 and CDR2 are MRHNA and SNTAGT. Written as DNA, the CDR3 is TGTGCCAGCAGTCACGGGGGGACAGGTTGCTATCAGCCCCAGCATTTT. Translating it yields CASSHGGTGCYQPQHF.

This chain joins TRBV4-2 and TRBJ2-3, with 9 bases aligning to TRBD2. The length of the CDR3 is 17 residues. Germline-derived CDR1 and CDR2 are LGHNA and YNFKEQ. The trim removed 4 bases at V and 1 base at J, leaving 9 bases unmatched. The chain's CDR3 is CASSPQRASGGTDTQYF. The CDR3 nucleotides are TGTGCCAGCAGCCCCCAAAGGGCTAGCGGGGGCACAGATACGCAGTATTTT.

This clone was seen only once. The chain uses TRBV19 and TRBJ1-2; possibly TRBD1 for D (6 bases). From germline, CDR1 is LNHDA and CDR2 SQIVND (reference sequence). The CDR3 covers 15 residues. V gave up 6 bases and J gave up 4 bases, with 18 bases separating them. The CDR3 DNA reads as TGTGCCAGTAGCCTGTTGACAGGCGTCTTCTATGGCTACACCTTC. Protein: CASSLLTGVFYGYTF.

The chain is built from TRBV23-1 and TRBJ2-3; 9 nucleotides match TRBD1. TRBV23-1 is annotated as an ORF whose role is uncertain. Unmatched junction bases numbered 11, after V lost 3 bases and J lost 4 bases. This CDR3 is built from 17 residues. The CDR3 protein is CASSHTAGQGGPDTQYF. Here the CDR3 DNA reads TGCGCCAGCAGTCACACGGCGGGACAGGGAGGCCCAGATACGCAGTATTTT.